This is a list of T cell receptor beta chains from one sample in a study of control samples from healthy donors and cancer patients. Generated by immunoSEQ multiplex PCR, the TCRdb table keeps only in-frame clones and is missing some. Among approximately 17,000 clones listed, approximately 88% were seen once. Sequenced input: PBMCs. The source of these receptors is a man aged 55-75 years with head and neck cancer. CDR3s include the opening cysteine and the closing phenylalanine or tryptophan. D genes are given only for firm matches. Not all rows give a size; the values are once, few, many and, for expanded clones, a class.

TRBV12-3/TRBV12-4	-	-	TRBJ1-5	CASSRNNQPQHF	TGTGCCAGCAGCAGAAACAATCAGCCCCAGCATTTT
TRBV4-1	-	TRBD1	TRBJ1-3	CASSQDRGTGGNTIYF	TGCGCCAGCAGCCAAGATAGAGGGACAGGGGGAAACACCATATATTTT
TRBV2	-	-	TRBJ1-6	CASGRGIYSPLHF	TGTGCCAGCGGGAGGGGTATATATTCACCCCTCCACTTT
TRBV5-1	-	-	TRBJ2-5	CASSAPQETQYF	TGCGCCAGCAGCGCCCCTCAAGAGACCCAGTACTTC
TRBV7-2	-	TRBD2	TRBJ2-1	CASSLAPRTSGVYNEQFF	TGTGCCAGCAGCTTAGCCCCTCGGACTAGCGGGGTTTACAATGAGCAGTTCTTC
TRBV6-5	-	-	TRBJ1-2	CASSYRVGNYGYTF	TGTGCCAGCAGTTACAGGGTAGGGAACTATGGCTACACCTTC
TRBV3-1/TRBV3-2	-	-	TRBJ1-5	CASSQGYRADQPQHF	TGTGCCAGCAGCCAAGGGTACAGAGCTGATCAGCCCCAGCATTTT
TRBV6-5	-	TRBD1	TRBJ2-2	CASSTGQTYTGELFF	TGTGCCAGCAGTACGGGACAGACTTACACCGGGGAGCTGTTTTTT
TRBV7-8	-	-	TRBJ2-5	CASSLIPKETQYF	TGTGCCAGCAGCTTAATTCCGAAGGAGACCCAGTACTTC
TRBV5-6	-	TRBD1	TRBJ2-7	CANRGTGIRHNYEQYF	TGTGCCAACAGGGGGACAGGGATCAGACACAACTACGAGCAGTACTTC
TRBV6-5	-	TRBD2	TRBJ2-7	CASRSLAGGTYEQYF	TGTGCCAGCAGATCACTAGCGGGGGGGACCTACGAGCAGTACTTC
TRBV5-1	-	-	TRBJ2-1	CASSRRSYNEQFF	TGCGCCAGCTCGAGACGGTCCTACAATGAGCAGTTCTTC
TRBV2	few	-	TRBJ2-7	CASKQGSYEQYF	TGTGCCAGCAAACAGGGTTCCTACGAGCAGTACTTC
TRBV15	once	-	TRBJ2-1	CATSSGTLHEQFF	TGTGCCACCAGCAGTGGGACACTTCATGAGCAGTTCTTC
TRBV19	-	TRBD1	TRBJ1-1	CGSDTGGRFVTEAFF	TGTGGGTCCGACACAGGGGGACGCTTCGTCACTGAAGCTTTCTTT
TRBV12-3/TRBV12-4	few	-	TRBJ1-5	CASSNRDNQPQHF	TGTGCCAGCAGTAACAGAGATAATCAGCCCCAGCATTTT
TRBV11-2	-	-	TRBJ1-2	CASSPSALYGYTF	TGTGCCAGCAGCCCCAGCGCTCTCTATGGCTACACCTTC
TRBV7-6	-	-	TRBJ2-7	CASSLGRGYEQYF	TGTGCCAGCAGCTTAGGCCGTGGCTACGAGCAGTACTTC
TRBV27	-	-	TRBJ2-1	CASSPAGSGSYNEQFF	TGTGCCAGCAGCCCGGCCGGGTCTGGCTCCTACAATGAGCAGTTCTTC
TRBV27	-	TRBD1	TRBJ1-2	CASSSGTGGGSYGYTF	TGTGCCAGCAGTTCCGGGACAGGGGGGGGAAGCTATGGCTACACCTTC
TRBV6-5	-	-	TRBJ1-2	CASSQGTYGYTF	TGTGCCAGCAGTCAGGGGACATACGGCTACACCTTC
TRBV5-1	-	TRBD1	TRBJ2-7	CASSVTGTGFFEQYF	TGCGCCAGCAGCGTCACCGGGACAGGGTTCTTTGAGCAGTACTTC
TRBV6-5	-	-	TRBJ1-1	CASSYSRGRNTEAFF	TGTGCCAGCAGTTACTCACGAGGACGGAACACTGAAGCTTTCTTT
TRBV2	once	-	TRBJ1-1	CASSGYGVGGSGTEAFF	TGTGCCAGCAGTGGTTACGGGGTGGGCGGTTCGGGCACTGAAGCTTTCTTT
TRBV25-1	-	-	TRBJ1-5	CASSGSGNGNQPQHF	TGTGCCAGCAGCGGGTCAGGGAATGGCAATCAGCCCCAGCATTTT
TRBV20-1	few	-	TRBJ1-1	CSASPGAMNTEAFF	TGCAGTGCTAGTCCCGGGGCGATGAACACTGAAGCTTTCTTT
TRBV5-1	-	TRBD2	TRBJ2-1	CASSFGGSSYNEQFF	TGCGCCAGCAGCTTCGGGGGGAGCTCCTACAATGAGCAGTTCTTC
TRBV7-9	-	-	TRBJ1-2	CASSLDRYSGYTF	TGTGCCAGCAGCTTAGACCGATATTCCGGCTACACCTTC
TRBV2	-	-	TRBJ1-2	CASSGGGTTYYGYTF	TGTGCCAGCAGCGGGGGGGGTACTACCTACTATGGCTACACCTTC
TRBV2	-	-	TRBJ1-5	CASSGSAQNQPQHF	TGTGCCAGCAGTGGGTCCGCCCAGAATCAGCCCCAGCATTTT
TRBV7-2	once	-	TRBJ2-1	CASSLKLPSVGRNEQFF	TGTGCCAGCAGCTTAAAACTCCCCTCCGTCGGGCGGAATGAGCAGTTCTTC
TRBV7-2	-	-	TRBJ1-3	CASSLQGNTIYF	TGTGCCAGCAGCTTACAAGGAAACACCATATATTTT
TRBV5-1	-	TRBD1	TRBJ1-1	CASSFRGTEAFF	TGCGCCAGCAGCTTCAGGGGGACTGAAGCTTTCTTT
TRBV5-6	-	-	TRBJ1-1	CASSPYRTAMNTEAFF	TGTGCCAGCAGCCCTTACAGGACCGCTATGAACACTGAAGCTTTCTTT
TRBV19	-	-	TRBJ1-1	CASSIGGRGRGDTEAFF	TGTGCCAGTAGTATAGGGGGCAGGGGCCGTGGGGACACTGAAGCTTTCTTT
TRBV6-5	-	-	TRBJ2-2	CASSSRGTGELFF	TGTGCCAGCAGTTCCAGGGGTACCGGGGAGCTGTTTTTT
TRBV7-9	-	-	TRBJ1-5	CASSNAGAGQPQHF	TGTGCCAGCAGCAATGCGGGGGCAGGGCAGCCCCAGCATTTT
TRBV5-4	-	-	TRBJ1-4	CASSLGRFNEKLFF	TGTGCCAGCAGCTTGGGCAGATTCAATGAAAAACTGTTTTTT
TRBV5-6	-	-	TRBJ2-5	CASSRWDRGETQYF	TGTGCCAGCAGCCGATGGGACCGAGGAGAGACCCAGTACTTC
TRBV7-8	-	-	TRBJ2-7	CASSYNQEAYEQYF	TGTGCCAGCAGCTACAACCAGGAGGCCTACGAGCAGTACTTC
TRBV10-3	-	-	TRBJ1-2	CAIRDRNYGYTF	TGTGCCATCAGGGACCGAAACTATGGCTACACCTTC
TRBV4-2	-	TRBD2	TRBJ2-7	CASSVWASGDVANEQYF	TGTGCCAGCAGCGTTTGGGCTAGCGGGGATGTTGCGAACGAGCAGTACTTC
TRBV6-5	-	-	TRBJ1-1	CASSPRMNTEAFF	TGTGCCAGCAGTCCTCGTATGAACACTGAAGCTTTCTTT
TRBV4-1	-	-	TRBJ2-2	CASSQPGRGTGELFF	TGCGCCAGCAGCCAGCCCGGCCGGGGGACCGGGGAGCTGTTTTTT
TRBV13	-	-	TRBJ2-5	CASSLESQSTQYF	TGTGCCAGCAGCTTAGAGAGCCAGAGCACCCAGTACTTC
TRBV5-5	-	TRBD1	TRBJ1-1	CASSLRTGDGTEAFF	TGTGCCAGCAGCTTACGGACAGGGGACGGAACTGAAGCTTTCTTT
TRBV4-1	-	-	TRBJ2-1	CASSPGRDYNEQFF	TGCGCCAGCAGCCCCGGGCGGGACTACAATGAGCAGTTCTTC
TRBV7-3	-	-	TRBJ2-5	CASSLSGNQETQYF	TGTGCCAGCAGCTTATCGGGCAACCAAGAGACCCAGTACTTC
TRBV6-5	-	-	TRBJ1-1	CASSRTLNTEAFF	TGTGCCAGCAGTCGGACACTGAACACTGAAGCTTTCTTT
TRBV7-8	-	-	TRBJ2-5	CASSLMSVAVQETQYF	TGTGCCAGCAGCTTGATGTCTGTAGCGGTTCAAGAGACCCAGTACTTC
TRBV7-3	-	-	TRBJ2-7	CASSIWGGATYEQYF	TGTGCCAGCAGCATCTGGGGCGGGGCAACCTACGAGCAGTACTTC